The present TCR beta chain was sequenced within a study of metastatic and nonmetastatic thyroid tumors. Study background: Across peripheral blood and tumor or nodule tissue samples taken from malignant and benign thyroid patients, the repertoires were compared with one another.

The CDR3 runs 14 residues. Looked up from germline, CDR1 is SGHRS and CDR2 is YFSETQ. Comments on this clone: Antigen specificity is unknown. An end of the junction differs from the germline gene, which may be a read error.

General study results and limits: Compared with benign nodules, malignant thyroid tumors were reported to have significantly higher TCR beta diversity in both blood and tumor.

Thyroid surgery was performed in patients who had received no treatment beforehand. Original handling: The distant-metastasis classifier for papillary thyroid cancer was built from CDR3 differences across clinicopathological groups. TCRdb used MiXCR to call clones anew from the PCR reads. None of the V and J calls come from the authors' own analysis; TCRdb made them. The sample lists approximately 32,000 clones; about a fifth were seen once. The sequenced sample consisted of tumor tissue. The chain employs TRBV5-1 and TRBJ2-3; D not resolved. This TCR derives from a male donor with papillary thyroid cancer or a benign thyroid nodule (not recorded which). Some clones in this sample may be carry-over from other donors' samples. CDR3 in amino acids: CASSSGTDGDAHYF. CDR3 sequence (DNA): TGCGCCAGCAGCTCGGGCACAGATGGAGATGCGCATTATTTT.